The next 18 T cell receptor beta chains were all read from a single sample in a study of blood T cells in healthy people across ages. Primers used in a second PCR of about 6 to 11 cycles were a sample-barcoded 5' primer and a J-beta primer mix. TCRdb recomputed calls from the 5' RACE reads with MiXCR, one row per CDR3 protein. The sample lists approximately 1.5 million distinct CDR3 sequences, approximately 39% seen once, with about 3.8% in the top ten. The sequenced material came from blood. These receptors all come from a woman younger than 30 in good health.

This chain uses TRBV20-1 with TRBJ2-7; 10 nucleotides agree with TRBD2. Germline assignment: CDR1 DFQATT and CDR2 SNEGSKA (reference sequence). V shed 5 bases, J shed 7 bases, and the junction held 8 bases outside the gene matches. The CDR3 is 13 amino acids. Here the CDR3 reads CSAESGRAGEQYF. CDR3 nucleotides: TGCAGTGCTGAGAGCGGGAGGGCTGGAGAGCAGTACTTC.

This chain connects TRBV6-2 or TRBV6-3 to TRBJ2-7, with a weak D call TRBD1 (5 bases). The germline V gene has CDR1 MNHEY and CDR2 SVGEGT. CDR3 length equals 14 residues. V dropped 4 bases and J dropped 2 bases, with 12 bases sitting between them. The CDR3 sequence: CASSLTDPPYEQYF. In DNA form, the CDR3 reads TGTGCCAGCAGTTTGACAGACCCACCCTACGAGCAGTACTTC.

This rearrangement joins TRBV5-1 to TRBJ2-3; D call uncertain. Germline values: CDR1 SGHRS, CDR2 YFSETQ. The CDR3 consists of 14 residues. V was shortened by 4 bases and J by 0 bases, with 9 bases between the two germline ends. CDR3 amino acids: CASSTNPSTDTQYF. For the CDR3, the DNA is TGCGCCAGCAGCACGAACCCGAGCACAGATACGCAGTATTTT. Based on the CDR3 plus reference TRBV5-1 and TRBJ2-3, the full variable domain is KAGVTQTPRYLIKTRGQQVTLSCSPISGHRSVSWYQQTPGQGLQFLFEYFSETQRNKGNFPGRFSGRQFSNSRSEMNVSTLELGDSALYLCASSTNPSTDTQYFGPGTRLTVL.

V usage is TRBV5-1 and J usage is TRBJ2-7, with TRBD2 matching 8 bases. The closer fit of TRBJ2-5 to the DNA end suggests the J call may be wrong. Per germline, CDR1 SGHRS and CDR2 YFSETQ. The CDR3 is made up of 15 amino acids. The CDR3 nucleotides read TGCGCCAGCAGCTTTTCTAGCGGGTCGGGGGAGACCCAGTACTTC. Protein product: CASSFSSGSGETQYF.

CDR3 sequence reads: CASRKGAGGNQPQHF. CDR3 coding DNA: TGTGCCAGCAGGAAAGGGGCAGGGGGCAATCAGCCCCAGCATTTT. The V and J genes are TRBV2 and TRBJ1-5; a weak D match, TRBD1 (6 bases). This CDR3 region has 15 residues. Trimming left V 6 bases short and J 2 bases short, with 14 bases between. Germline V gives CDR1 SNHLY, CDR2 FYNNEI.

This clonotype came up a few times. This chain uses TRBV3-1 with TRBJ2-7, with D unresolved. Germline lookup yields CDR1 LGHDT and CDR2 YNNKEL (reference sequence). The CDR3 is made up of 13 amino acids. V dropped 4 bases and J dropped 1 base, with 8 bases sitting between them. The CDR3 coding sequence is TGTGCCAGCAGCCCGGTGATATCCTACGAGCAGTACTTC. Translation: CASSPVISYEQYF.

V and J are TRBV7-9 and TRBJ2-1, with TRBD1 identical over 8 bases. The junction had 10 bases not matched to a gene; V was cut back by 5 bases and J by 13 bases. Germline CDR1 SEHNR, CDR2 FQNEAQ (reference sequence). The length of the CDR3 is 13 residues. CDR3 residues: CASSPGQGLTQFF. Here the CDR3 DNA reads TGTGCCAGCAGCCCTGGACAGGGCCTGACCCAGTTCTTC.

This clonotype showed up just a few times. The rearrangement joins TRBV20-1 to TRBJ1-6, with D perhaps TRBD1 (5 bases). Trimming stripped 1 base from V and 4 bases from J, with 11 bases between. The CDR3 totals 15 residues. In germline, CDR1 is DFQATT, CDR2 SNEGSKA (reference sequence). The chain's CDR3 is CSARAGEGYNSPLHF. Here the CDR3 DNA reads TGCAGTGCTAGAGCCGGGGAGGGGTATAATTCACCCCTCCACTTT.

The chain joins TRBV27 to TRBJ1-6; TRBD1 matches at 8 bases. The CDR3 length is 16 residues. V gave up 6 bases and J gave up 6 bases; unmatched junction bases: 10. The germline V gene has CDR1 MNHEY and CDR2 SMNVEV (reference sequence). The CDR3 protein is CASSTLGTGRNSPLHF. The CDR3 nucleotides read TGTGCCAGCAGCACACTAGGGACAGGCCGTAATTCACCCCTCCACTTT.

This clonotype showed up just a few times. The chain couples TRBV12-5 to TRBJ1-2; TRBD1 matches at 11 bases. This CDR3 has 15 residues. The V gene end was trimmed by 4 bases and the J gene end by 3 bases; junction bases not matched to a gene: 4. CDR1 is LGHNT, CDR2 FRNRAP, per germline. CDR3 in amino acids: CASGSWTGGYYGYTF. CDR3 DNA sequence: TGTGCTAGTGGTTCCTGGACAGGGGGCTACTATGGCTACACCTTC. The variable domain in full, completed from reference TRBV12-5 and TRBJ1-2, reads DARVTQTPRHKVTEMGQEVTMRCQPILGHNTVFWYRQTMMQGLELLAYFRNRAPLDDSGMPKDRFSAEMPDATLATLKIQPSEPRDSAVYFCASGSWTGGYYGYTFGSGTRLTVV.

This clonotype was detected a few times. This chain uses TRBV5-1 with TRBJ2-1, with D unresolved. CDR3 size: 11 residues. Trimming left V 1 base short and J 13 bases short, with 9 bases between. The germline V gene has CDR1 SGHRS and CDR2 YFSETQ. The CDR3: CASSLQQVQFF. CDR3 nucleotide sequence: TGCGCCAGCAGCTTGCAGCAGGTCCAGTTCTTC.

The CDR3 region has the DNA TGTGCCAGCAGTACTCTACACGGGACGGATCTTAGCTCCTACGAGCAGTACTTC. This codes for CASSTLHGTDLSSYEQYF. The chain combines TRBV6-5 with TRBJ2-4, with D possibly being TRBD1 or TRBD2 (5 bases each). The tail of the sequence fits TRBJ2-7 better, so the J call may be wrong. This CDR3 spans 18 amino acids. Germline V gives CDR1 MNHEY, CDR2 SVGAGI.

This clonotype was seen more than once but under ten times. The rearrangement links TRBV20-1 to TRBJ1-2; D is unclear. Looked up from germline, CDR1 is DFQATT and CDR2 is SNEGSKA (reference sequence). The CDR3 is 13 amino acids. The ends were cut back, 3 bases at V and 5 bases at J, with 13 bases in the middle. The CDR3 loop reads CSARSDLGYGYTF. As DNA, the CDR3 is TGCAGTGCTAGGTCGGATTTAGGTTATGGCTACACCTTC.

This clonotype was seen more than once but under ten times. This sequence joins TRBV20-1 and TRBJ2-1; no clear D gene. CDR3 length equals 14 residues. Per the germline V gene, CDR1 is DFQATT and CDR2 is SNEGSKA (reference sequence). V was clipped by 5 bases and J by 7 bases, with 18 bases between them. The DNA of the CDR3 is TGCAGTGCTCATCCCCGGTTGGGCGTGAATGAGCAGTTCTTC. Translating it yields CSAHPRLGVNEQFF.

The genes are TRBV3-1 and TRBJ1-1; D is uncertain. The germline V gene has CDR1 LGHDT and CDR2 YNNKEL (reference sequence). The V gene lost 1 base and the J gene lost 6 bases, with 6 bases spanning the gap. CDR3 length: 12 residues. The CDR3 is CASSQGPAEAFF. In DNA, the CDR3 is TGTGCCAGCAGCCAAGGCCCCGCTGAAGCTTTCTTT.

This clonotype was detected a few times. The CDR3 coding sequence is TGTGCCAGCAGCGTAGACGAGGGACGCGAGCAGTACTTC. Amino acids: CASSVDEGREQYF. The V and J genes are TRBV9 and TRBJ2-7, with D possibly being TRBD1 or TRBD2 (5 bases each). V lost 0 bases and J lost 6, with 10 bases in between. This CDR3 contains 13 residues. Per germline, CDR1 SGDLS and CDR2 YYNGEE. The full variable domain, completed using reference TRBV9 and TRBJ2-7, is DSGVTQTPKHLITATGQRVTLRCSPRSGDLSVYWYQQSLDQGLQFLIQYYNGEERAKGNILERFSAQQFPDLHSELNLSSLELGDSALYFCASSVDEGREQYFGPGTRLTVT.

The rearrangement joins TRBV7-2 to TRBJ2-7; 7 bases map to TRBD1. With the DNA end fitting TRBJ2-5 better, the J assignment may be wrong. Germline CDR1 and CDR2: SGHTA and FQGNSA. This CDR3 has 14 residues. CDR3 nucleotides: TGTGCCAGCAGCCAGGGGGTAGGGCTGGAGACCCAGTACTTC. This encodes CASSQGVGLETQYF.

The chain couples TRBV19 to TRBJ2-1; D might be TRBD2 (6 bases). V was trimmed by 2 bases and J by 5 bases, leaving 16 bases between them. Germline values: CDR1 LNHDA, CDR2 SQIVND (reference sequence). The CDR3 has 16 residues. The CDR3 loop reads CASSIPAGPKNNEQFF. In DNA form, the CDR3 reads TGTGCCAGTAGTATACCTGCGGGACCCAAAAACAATGAGCAGTTCTTC.